This entry is about one T cell receptor beta chain. Its cognate antigen is unknown. TCRdb analysed the RT-PCR reads with MiXCR anew, one entry per CDR3 protein. The sample records more than 600,000 distinct CDR3 sequences, approximately 17% being singletons. The data belong to a study of response to subunit inactivated influenza vaccine. The study's findings and limits: Each seasonal flu vaccination may recruit only limited new T cells, authors suggested.

This clonotype originated in a man aged 50-59 years who received an inactivated influenza vaccine. The source material was PBMCs from blood, sampled more than 4 days after vaccination.

CDR3 amino acids: CASSPGTEQETQYF. CDR3 DNA sequence: TGTGCCAGCTCACCGGGGACAGAGCAAGAGACCCAGTACTTC. This chain links TRBV18 with TRBJ2-5, with 7 bases fitting TRBD1. This CDR3 region has 14 residues. Germline values: CDR1 KGHSH, CDR2 LQKENI. The ends lost 3 bases at V and 2 bases at J; junction bases unmatched: 3.